This T cell receptor (beta chain) was identified in a study of shared clonotypes between healthy human individuals (dated by TCRdb to the early 2020s). Looking at the study overall: The cohort comprised two women and a few men aged 18 to 49 years. For each donor, CD4 naive and CD4 memory were each given three plates, CD8 naive was given two plates, and CD8 memory was given one plate. To estimate repertoire size and how much clonotype sharing occurs between individuals, the study deeply sequenced the blood TCR repertoires of roughly 5 healthy adults. To increase sequencing depth and limit assay-specific biases, different laboratories used diverse techniques to prepare libraries and sequence TCR repertoires. Per donor, leukapheresis produced somewhere between about 0.94 and 9 billion PBMCs.

Using the deep immunoSEQ assay, multiplex PCR amplified TCR CDR3 regions from genomic DNA. Extracted genomic DNA from each cell subset was distributed evenly across all wells of several immunoSEQ 96-well plates, and each plate was treated as a replicate. Each replicate PCR for sorted subsets received 150 to 250 ng genomic DNA, equal to roughly 30,000 T cell genomes. Purified libraries were quantified with a Qubit 3.0 fluorometer, sized on a Bioanalyzer 2100, and re-quantified with the KAPA Library Quantification kit. Every immunoSEQ 96-well plate was sequenced on a dedicated single-read 150-cycle Illumina NextSeq 550 flow cell. On the authors' methods: Because only junctional sequences without quality scores were contained in the immunoSEQ output, filtering matching that applied to full-length reads could not be performed. To assign V/J genes and CDR3, sequences were annotated using PyIR, a Python wrapper for IgBLAST v1.9, with IMGT germline references. Any read was removed if the V/J assignment was weak (E-value above 1e-6), the CDR3 was missing, or the read contained stop codons, out-of-frame junctions, or ambiguous translated residues. A V3J clonotype was defined by an identical inferred V gene, J gene, and CDR3 amino acid sequence. Percentage overlap between repertoires was calculated by dividing the number of shared unique clonotypes by the size of the smaller repertoire. RTK rarefaction, the Chao1 estimator, and Recon v2.1 estimates of unobserved clonotypes were used to assess repertoire richness. Generation probabilities were computed with OLGA for all TCRbeta clonotypes obtained by the gDNA method from several donors. What TCRdb holds here is the immuneACCESS table cut down to in-frame rearrangements. Part of the clones is not present; checked against another copy, under half of the missing clones reflect an unresolved V gene, and the others are unexplained. The DNA was the basis for D and trimming; V, J and clone size are from that table. The sample includes more than 500,000 clones, with roughly 95% observed a single time. About 0.06% of the sample goes to the ten largest clones.

Donors were healthy HIV-negative adults with no recently reported acute infections or vaccinations. Only Caucasian adults living in Nashville, Tennessee, USA were represented among the donors. CD4+ T cells were enriched by magnetic negative selection, after which naive cells were positively selected on CD45RA and the negative fraction was taken as the memory subset. Blood was obtained by leukapheresis, after which PBMCs were separated by Ficoll-Histopaque density gradient centrifugation and cryopreserved in liquid nitrogen vapor phase. Analytical flow cytometry was used to check the purity and quantity of every magnetically sorted T cell population. Each sorted fraction had its genomic DNA isolated and then quantified by UV absorbance on a Nanodrop 2000c. The CDR3 covers 15 residues, taking in both the cysteine and the phenylalanine. Just the 45-base CDR3 DNA is kept, in frame starting at base 1. The germline V gene provides CDR1 SGHTA and CDR2 FQGNSA. V gives up 5 bases and J gives up 5 bases, and the segment between their germline ends measures 15 bases.

Regarding this clone: No cognate antigen has been identified for it. Per-base quality was not reported, and no clone a single base away is much larger than it.

Overall results and qualifications from the work: Pairwise subsampling led to the expectation that sequencing depth would affect the degree of clonotype sharing among donors. When several donors were compared, the shared fraction of clonotypes was about 5% for naive CD4, 3.5% to 4% for naive CD8, roughly 2.5% for memory CD4, and less than 0.5% for memory CD8. Compared with non-shared clonotypes, the clonotypes found in all four sorted-subset donors had higher generation probabilities. Because the study included only a small number of donors, the genetic and exposure-history diversity represented was limited. Naive subsets generally had larger estimated clonotype richness than memory subsets did. Even with the large sequencing depth, rarefaction of the sorted-subset datasets indicated that sequencing was incomplete. Sampling was restricted to blood, and TCR repertoires in tissues likely differ from the TCR repertoires found in blood.

The source material was naive CD4+ T cells sorted from blood. In the paper's terms, the cell subset or site label means: CD45RA+ positively selected. The rearrangement combines TRBV7-2 with TRBJ2-2, and perhaps TRBD1 as D gene, on 5 matching bases. The sequence was obtained from a young woman in good health. The DNA is as follows: TGTGCCAGCAGCATGTGGGCAGGGCCGACCGGGGAGCTGTTTTTT. Its protein is CASSMWAGPTGELFF.